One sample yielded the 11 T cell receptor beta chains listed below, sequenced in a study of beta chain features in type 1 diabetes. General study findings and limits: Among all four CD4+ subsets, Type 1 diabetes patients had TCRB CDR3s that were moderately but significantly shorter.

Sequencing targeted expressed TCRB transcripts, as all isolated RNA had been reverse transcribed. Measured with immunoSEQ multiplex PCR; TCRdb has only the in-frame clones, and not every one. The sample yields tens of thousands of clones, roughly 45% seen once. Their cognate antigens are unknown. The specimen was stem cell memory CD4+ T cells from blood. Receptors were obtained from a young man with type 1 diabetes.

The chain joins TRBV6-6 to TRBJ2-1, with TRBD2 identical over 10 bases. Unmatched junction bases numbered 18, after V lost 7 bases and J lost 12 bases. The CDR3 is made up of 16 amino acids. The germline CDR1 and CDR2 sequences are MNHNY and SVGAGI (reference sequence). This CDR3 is CASTRLPGTSAMGQFF. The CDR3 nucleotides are TGTGCCAGCACTAGATTACCGGGGACTAGCGCTATGGGGCAGTTCTTC.

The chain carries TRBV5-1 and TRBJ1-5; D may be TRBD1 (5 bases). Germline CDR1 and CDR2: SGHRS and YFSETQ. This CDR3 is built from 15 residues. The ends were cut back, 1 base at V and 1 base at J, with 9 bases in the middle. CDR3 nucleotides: TGCGCCAGCAGCTTGCAGGGCAGAAGCAATCAGCCCCAGCATTTT. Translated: CASSLQGRSNQPQHF.

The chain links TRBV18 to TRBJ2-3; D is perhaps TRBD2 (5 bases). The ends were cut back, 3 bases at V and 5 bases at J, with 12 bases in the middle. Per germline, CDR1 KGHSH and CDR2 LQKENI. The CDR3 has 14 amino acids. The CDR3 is CASSPVGRGDTQYF. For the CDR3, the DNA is TGTGCCAGCTCACCTGTAGGCCGGGGAGATACGCAGTATTTT.

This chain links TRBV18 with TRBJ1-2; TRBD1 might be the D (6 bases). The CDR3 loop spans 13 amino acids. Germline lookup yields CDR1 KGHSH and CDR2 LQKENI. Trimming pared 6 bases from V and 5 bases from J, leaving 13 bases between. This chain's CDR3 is CASSPSGEYGYTF. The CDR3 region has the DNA TGTGCCAGCTCGCCCTCAGGGGAATATGGCTACACCTTC. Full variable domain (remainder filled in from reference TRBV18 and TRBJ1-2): NAGVMQNPRHLVRRRGQEARLRCSPMKGHSHVYWYRQLPEEGLKFMVYLQKENIIDESGMPKERFSAEFPKEGPSILRIQQVVRGDSAAYFCASSPSGEYGYTFGSGTRLTVV.

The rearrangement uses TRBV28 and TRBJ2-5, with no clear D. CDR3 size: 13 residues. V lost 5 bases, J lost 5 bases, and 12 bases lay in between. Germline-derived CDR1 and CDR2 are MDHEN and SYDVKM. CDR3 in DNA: TGTGCCAGCAGTCCAACCACGAGTGAGACCCAGTACTTC. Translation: CASSPTTSETQYF.

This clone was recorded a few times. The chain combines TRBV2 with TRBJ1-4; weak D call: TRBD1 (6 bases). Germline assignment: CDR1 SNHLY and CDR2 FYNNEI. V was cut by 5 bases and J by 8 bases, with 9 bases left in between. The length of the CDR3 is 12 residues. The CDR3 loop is CASSPGTEKLFF. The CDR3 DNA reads TGTGCCAGCAGTCCCGGGACAGAAAAACTGTTTTTT.

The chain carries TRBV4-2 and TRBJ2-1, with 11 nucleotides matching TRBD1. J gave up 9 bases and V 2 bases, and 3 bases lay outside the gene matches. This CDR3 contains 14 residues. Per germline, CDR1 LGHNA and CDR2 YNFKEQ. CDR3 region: CASSQRDRGTEQFF. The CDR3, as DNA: TGTGCCAGCAGCCAACGGGACAGGGGGACTGAGCAGTTCTTC.

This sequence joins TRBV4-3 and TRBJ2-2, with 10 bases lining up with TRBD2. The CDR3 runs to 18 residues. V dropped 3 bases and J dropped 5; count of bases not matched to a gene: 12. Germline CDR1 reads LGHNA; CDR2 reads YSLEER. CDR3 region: CASSQESGRALRTGELFF. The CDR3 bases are TGCGCCAGCAGCCAGGAGAGCGGGAGGGCCTTGCGAACCGGGGAGCTGTTTTTT.

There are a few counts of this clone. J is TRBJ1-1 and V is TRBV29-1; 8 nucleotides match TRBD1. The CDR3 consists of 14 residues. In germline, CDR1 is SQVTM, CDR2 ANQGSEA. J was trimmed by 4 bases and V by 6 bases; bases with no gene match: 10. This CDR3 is CSVSPQGVSTEAFF. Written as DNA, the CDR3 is TGCAGCGTCTCCCCACAGGGGGTTAGCACTGAAGCTTTCTTT.

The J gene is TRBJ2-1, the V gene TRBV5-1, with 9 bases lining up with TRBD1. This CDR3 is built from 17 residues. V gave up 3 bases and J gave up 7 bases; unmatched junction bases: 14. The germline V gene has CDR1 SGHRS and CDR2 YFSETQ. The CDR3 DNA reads TGCGCCAGCAGCTCCGGGACAGGGATTTTATCTCGAAATGAGCAGTTCTTC. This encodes CASSSGTGILSRNEQFF.

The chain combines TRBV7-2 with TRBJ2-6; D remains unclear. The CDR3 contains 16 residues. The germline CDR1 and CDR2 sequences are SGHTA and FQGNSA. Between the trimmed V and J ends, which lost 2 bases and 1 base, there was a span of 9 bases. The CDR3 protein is CASSLTVRSGANVLTF. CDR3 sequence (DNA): TGTGCCAGCAGCTTAACGGTCAGGTCTGGGGCCAACGTCCTGACTTTC. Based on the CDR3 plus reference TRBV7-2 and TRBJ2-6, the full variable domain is GAGVSQSPSNKVTEKGKDVELRCDPISGHTALYWYRQSLGQGLEFLIYFQGNSAPDKSGLPSDRFSAERTGGSVSTLTIQRTQQEDSAVYLCASSLTVRSGANVLTFGAGSRLTVL.